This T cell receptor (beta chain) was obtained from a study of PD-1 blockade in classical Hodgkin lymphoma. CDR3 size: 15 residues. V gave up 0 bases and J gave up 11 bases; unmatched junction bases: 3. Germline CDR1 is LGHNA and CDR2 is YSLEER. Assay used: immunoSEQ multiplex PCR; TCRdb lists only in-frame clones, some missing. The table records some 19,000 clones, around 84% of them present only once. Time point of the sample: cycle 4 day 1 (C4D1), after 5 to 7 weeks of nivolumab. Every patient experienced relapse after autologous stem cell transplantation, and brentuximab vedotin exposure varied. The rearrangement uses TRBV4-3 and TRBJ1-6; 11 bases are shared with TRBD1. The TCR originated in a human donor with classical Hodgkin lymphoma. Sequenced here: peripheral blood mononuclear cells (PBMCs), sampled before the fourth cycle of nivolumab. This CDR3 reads CASSQDGTGGTPLHF. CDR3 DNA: TGCGCCAGCAGCCAAGATGGGACAGGGGGGACACCCCTCCACTTT.